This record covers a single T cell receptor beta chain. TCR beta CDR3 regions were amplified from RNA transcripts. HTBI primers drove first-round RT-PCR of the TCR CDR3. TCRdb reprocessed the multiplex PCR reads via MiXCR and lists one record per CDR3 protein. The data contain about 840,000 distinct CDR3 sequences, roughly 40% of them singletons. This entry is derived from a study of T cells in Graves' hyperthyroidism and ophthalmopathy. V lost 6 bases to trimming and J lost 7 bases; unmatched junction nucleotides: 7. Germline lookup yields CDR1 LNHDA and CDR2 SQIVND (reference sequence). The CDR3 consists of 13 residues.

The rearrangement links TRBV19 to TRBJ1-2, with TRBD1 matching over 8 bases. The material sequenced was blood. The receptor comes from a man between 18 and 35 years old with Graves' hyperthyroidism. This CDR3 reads CASRRQGSTGYTF. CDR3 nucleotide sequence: TGTGCCAGTAGAAGACAGGGGTCGACTGGCTACACCTTC.